What follows are 22 T cell receptor beta chains derived from one specimen sequenced in a study of cytomegalovirus exposure and HLA in healthy donors. The PCR was carried out with 60 Vbeta primers and 13 Jbeta primers. Clones were read by immunoSEQ multiplex PCR, and TCRdb kept only the in-frame ones, dropping some. Here the sample spans 200,000 to 250,000 clones, over 65% being singletons. Sequencing was carried out using PBMCs. The receptors stem from a young man in good health and CMV-seronegative.

The gene calls are TRBV6-4 and TRBJ1-2; weak D call: TRBD1 (6 bases). Trimming pared 0 bases from V and 4 bases from J, leaving 9 bases between. Germline values: CDR1 MRHNA, CDR2 SNTAGT. The CDR3 covers 14 residues. CDR3 nucleotides: TGTGCCAGCAGTGACTCCAGGGGTAGCTATGGCTACACCTTC. Encoded protein: CASSDSRGSYGYTF.

This chain uses TRBV28 with TRBJ1-1, with D possibly being TRBD1 (5 bases). The CDR3 covers 12 residues. V lost 6 bases, J lost 5 bases, and 10 bases lay in between. Germline values: CDR1 MDHEN, CDR2 SYDVKM. The CDR3 DNA reads TGTGCCAGCAGCCAGGGTGTTACTGAAGCTTTCTTT. Protein sequence: CASSQGVTEAFF.

The rearrangement uses TRBV29-1 and TRBJ1-1; D might be TRBD1 (5 bases). Germline-derived CDR1 and CDR2 are SQVTM and ANQGSEA. The germline V and J ends were trimmed by 7 bases and 4 bases, with 10 bases remaining between them. The CDR3 is made up of 11 amino acids. This CDR3 is CSAQGSTEAFF. In nucleotides, the CDR3 is TGCAGCGCCCAGGGAAGCACTGAAGCTTTCTTT.

The chain couples TRBV9 to TRBJ1-3, with TRBD1 as a possible D gene (5 bases). Trimming left V 2 bases short and J 2 bases short, with 11 bases between. The CDR3 is 15 amino acids. CDR1 and CDR2 (germline): SGDLS, YYNGEE. CDR3 region: CASSVSQVAGNTIYF. The CDR3 DNA is TGTGCCAGCAGCGTGTCACAGGTCGCTGGAAACACCATATATTTT.

This rearrangement joins TRBV2 to TRBJ1-1, with D possibly matching TRBD1 (6 bases). From germline, CDR1 is SNHLY and CDR2 FYNNEI. V lost 4 bases, J lost 4 bases, and 19 bases lay in between. This CDR3 contains 16 residues. As DNA, the CDR3 is TGTGCCAGCAGTGGGGGGGGCGCGTATAGGTTCACTGAAGCTTTCTTT. It yields the protein CASSGGGAYRFTEAFF.

This clone was detected a few times. This chain links TRBV7-9 with TRBJ2-7; 9 nucleotides agree with TRBD2. The J segment lost 4 bases and the V segment lost 4 bases, leaving 8 bases of the junction unmatched. Germline CDR1 SEHNR, CDR2 FQNEAQ (reference sequence). The CDR3 sequence is 15 residues long. The CDR3 region is CASSYLTSGAYEQYF. The CDR3 DNA reads as TGTGCCAGCAGCTACTTGACTAGCGGAGCTTACGAGCAGTACTTC.

V and J are TRBV5-5 and TRBJ2-7, with unresolved D. Germline CDR1 SGHKS, CDR2 YYEKEE (reference sequence). Trimming took 1 base from V and 1 from J, leaving 9 bases between them. CDR3 length: 14 amino acids. The CDR3 sequence: CASSLYFPSYEQYF. CDR3 in DNA: TGTGCCAGCAGCTTGTACTTCCCATCCTACGAGCAGTACTTC.

The chain uses TRBV28 and TRBJ2-2, with 8 bases aligning to TRBD2. CDR3 length: 14 amino acids. The V gene's germline CDR1 is MDHEN and CDR2 SYDVKM. V was clipped by 5 bases and J by 5 bases; unmatched bases: 4. CDR3 DNA: TGTGCCAGCAGTCCGGGACTAGGGACCGGGGAGCTGTTTTTT. The encoded protein is CASSPGLGTGELFF.

The V and J genes are TRBV13 and TRBJ2-4; D is unresolved. Trimming shortened V by 1 base and J by 1 base, and 11 bases separated the two germline ends. CDR1 is PRHDT and CDR2 is FYEKMQ in the germline V gene (reference sequence). The CDR3 is 16 residues long. In DNA, the CDR3 is TGTGCCAGCAGCTTAGCAAACAGACGGGCCAAAAACATTCAGTACTTC. Translated: CASSLANRRAKNIQYF.

The chain couples TRBV19 to TRBJ1-4; TRBD1 is a possible D gene (5 bases). CDR3 length: 14 residues. The V gene lost 3 bases and the J gene lost 8 bases, with 13 bases spanning the gap. Per the germline V gene, CDR1 is LNHDA and CDR2 is SQIVND (reference sequence). In nucleotides, the CDR3 is TGTGCCAGTAGTATCGGACAACAAAAGGAAAAACTGTTTTTT. It is translated as CASSIGQQKEKLFF.

The gene calls are TRBV6-1 and TRBJ1-5, with D hard to call. The germline CDR1 and CDR2 sequences are MNHNS and SASEGT. V gave up 4 bases and J gave up 1 base, with 5 bases separating them. CDR3 length equals 13 residues. The CDR3 here is CASSAVSNQPQHF. In nucleotides, the CDR3 is TGTGCCAGCAGTGCAGTAAGCAATCAGCCCCAGCATTTT.

CDR3 DNA sequence: TGCGCCAGCAGCTTCCAGGGATCCGGGGGCTACACCTTC. This codes for CASSFQGSGGYTF. The V gene is TRBV5-1, the J gene TRBJ1-2, with TRBD1 as a possible D gene (5 bases). CDR1 is SGHRS and CDR2 is YFSETQ in the germline V gene. CDR3 length: 13 amino acids. Trimming cost V 2 bases and J 8 bases, with 13 bases left between them.

The chain recombines TRBV6-5 with TRBJ2-1, with 8 bases identical to TRBD1. In germline, CDR1 is MNHEY, CDR2 SVGAGI. The V segment lost 7 bases and the J segment 6 bases; nucleotides outside the gene matches: 11. The CDR3 sequence is 15 residues long. Here the CDR3 reads CASTTPMTGVNEQFF. The CDR3 DNA reads as TGTGCCAGCACCACCCCGATGACAGGGGTCAATGAGCAGTTCTTC.

V usage is TRBV5-1 and J usage is TRBJ2-1; weak D call: TRBD2 (6 bases). CDR3 length: 16 amino acids. Germline V lookup: CDR1 SGHRS, CDR2 YFSETQ. With 6 bases removed from V and 4 bases from J, the gap between germline ends came to 20 bases. Here the CDR3 reads CASTLQAGAGYNEQFF. The CDR3 bases are TGCGCCAGCACACTCCAAGCGGGTGCGGGTTACAATGAGCAGTTCTTC.

The sample holds one count of this clone. The V call is TRBV2, the J call TRBJ2-2; possible D gene TRBD2, 6 bases. The CDR3 runs 14 residues. Germline V lookup: CDR1 SNHLY, CDR2 FYNNEI. Trimming took 7 bases from V and 2 from J, leaving 11 bases between them. The CDR3 loop is CASKMGLNTGELFF. The CDR3 DNA follows: TGTGCCAGCAAGATGGGACTTAACACCGGGGAGCTGTTTTTT.

This clone has more than one count but fewer than ten. The chain recombines TRBV28 with TRBJ2-7; maybe TRBD2 (5 bases). The CDR3 is 13 residues long. The germline gives CDR1 MDHEN, CDR2 SYDVKM. V was pared by 3 bases and J by 5 bases, with 11 bases between. The CDR3, as DNA: TGTGCCAGCAGTTTCCCCCCGGAGGACGAGCAGTACTTC. As protein: CASSFPPEDEQYF.

V gene TRBV7-3 combines with J gene TRBJ2-2, with 7 nucleotides matching TRBD1. Germline-derived CDR1 and CDR2 are SGHTA and FQGTGA. The V gene end was trimmed by 4 bases and the J gene end by 4 bases; junction bases not matched to a gene: 6. There are 15 residues in the CDR3. CDR3 coding DNA: TGTGCCAGCAGCTCGGACAGGTGGTCCACCGGGGAGCTGTTTTTT. Its translation is CASSSDRWSTGELFF.

Concerning this clone itself: The sample carries other DNA sequences with the same CDR3. This chain uses TRBV5-4 with TRBJ2-3; D is possibly TRBD1 (6 bases). CDR1 and CDR2 (germline): SGHNT, YYREEE (reference sequence). The CDR3 has 14 residues. V was pared by 1 base and J by 0 bases, with 6 bases between. The CDR3 bases are TGTGCCAGCAGCTTGCAGGGGAGCACAGATACGCAGTATTTT. This encodes CASSLQGSTDTQYF.

The chain is built from TRBV30 and TRBJ1-5, with 7 bases identical to TRBD1. The CDR3 extends over 16 amino acids. The V segment lost 0 bases and the J segment 3 bases; nucleotides outside the gene matches: 8. Germline V gives CDR1 GTSNPN, CDR2 SVGIG (reference sequence). The CDR3 region is CAWSVGRGIDNQPQHF. The CDR3 DNA is TGTGCCTGGAGTGTAGGCAGGGGGATCGACAATCAGCCCCAGCATTTT.

This rearrangement joins TRBV27 to TRBJ2-2, with D uncertain. Germline V gene lookup returns CDR1 MNHEY and CDR2 SMNVEV (reference sequence). Deletions cut 8 bases from V and 4 bases from J, with 14 bases between. The length of the CDR3 is 14 residues. CDR3 coding DNA: TGTGCCAGCCGATTGGTTAGCTTCACCGGGGAGCTGTTTTTT. The encoded protein is CASRLVSFTGELFF.

This clone showed up just a few times. Other nucleotide sequences from this sample produce the same CDR3. The rearrangement uses TRBV10-3 and TRBJ2-7; 12 bases line up with TRBD1. Trimming at V came to 6 bases and at J to 5 bases, leaving 5 bases not matched to a gene. The CDR3 runs to 14 residues. Germline CDR1 and CDR2: ENHRY and SYGVKD. The CDR3 coding sequence is TGTGCCATCAGCCGGGACAGGGGGCTCAACGAGCAGTACTTC. Protein: CAISRDRGLNEQYF.

The chain links TRBV5-1 to TRBJ1-1; D remains ambiguous. Trimming left V 5 bases short and J 0 bases short, with 11 bases between. CDR3 length: 14 residues. Germline CDR1 and CDR2: SGHRS and YFSETQ. CDR3 region: CASRGTEMNTEAFF. DNA for the CDR3: TGCGCCAGCAGAGGTACAGAGATGAACACTGAAGCTTTCTTT.